The 25 T cell receptor beta chains below come from one sample, sequenced in a study of T cells in Graves' hyperthyroidism and ophthalmopathy. The investigators amplified TCR beta CDR3 regions from RNA transcripts. The HTBI primer set was used in a first-round RT-PCR of the TCR CDR3. In TCRdb, the multiplex PCR reads were re-called with MiXCR into one record per CDR3 protein. The sample contains about 640,000 distinct CDR3 sequences, about 45% of which appear only once. Sequenced: peripheral blood or thyroid tissue (not recorded which). These TCRs come from an adult man with Graves' disease, either hyperthyroidism or ophthalmopathy (not recorded which).

V usage is TRBV7-9 and J usage is TRBJ1-1, with TRBD1 as a possible D gene (6 bases). CDR1 and CDR2 (germline): SEHNR, FQNEAQ (reference sequence). V lost 5 bases and J 11 bases, leaving 18 bases between the germline ends. The CDR3 is made up of 13 amino acids. The CDR3 loop is CASSVSRGAAAFF. The CDR3 DNA sequence: TGTGCCAGCAGCGTATCTAGGGGGGCTGCTGCTTTCTTT.

This clonotype was seen a few times. The V call is TRBV20-1, the J call TRBJ2-5; D gene unclear. V dropped 3 bases and J dropped 5 bases, with 13 bases sitting between them. The germline CDR1 and CDR2 sequences are DFQATT and SNEGSKA (reference sequence). The CDR3 has 13 residues. Here the CDR3 DNA reads TGCAGTGCTAGGGGGAACGACGGGGAGACCCAGTACTTC. Translated: CSARGNDGETQYF.

The chain links TRBV25-1 to TRBJ1-2; D gene uncertain. Germline values: CDR1 MGHDK, CDR2 SYGVNS. Trimming shortened V by 4 bases and J by 3 bases, and 9 bases separated the two germline ends. The CDR3 consists of 13 residues. In DNA, the CDR3 is TGTGCCAGCAGTGCCCCCCTTGACTATGGCTACACCTTC. It yields the protein CASSAPLDYGYTF.

A few counts support this clonotype. This chain links TRBV2 with TRBJ1-2, with D perhaps matching TRBD1 (6 bases). This CDR3 has 11 amino acids. V shed 3 bases and J shed 8 bases, with 7 bases lying between them. Germline V lookup: CDR1 SNHLY, CDR2 FYNNEI. The CDR3 DNA reads as TGTGCCAGCAGTGACGGACAGGGCTACACCTTC. Translated, it gives CASSDGQGYTF.

V and J are TRBV7-9 and TRBJ2-7, with D maybe TRBD2 (5 bases). The J call may be wrong; the DNA end is better matched by TRBJ2-1. The germline V gene encodes CDR1 SEHNR and CDR2 FQNEAQ (reference sequence). This CDR3 is built from 12 residues. CDR3 DNA: TGTGCCAGCAGCTGGGAGAGCGGCGAGCAGTTCTTC. Protein: CASSWESGEQFF.

This clonotype came up many times. This chain uses TRBV29-1 with TRBJ1-2; no reliable D call. Looked up from germline, CDR1 is SQVTM and CDR2 is ANQGSEA. V was shortened by 3 bases and J by 6 bases, with 14 bases between the two germline ends. CDR3 length equals 13 residues. The CDR3 coding sequence is TGCAGCGTTGAGGAGGGAAGCAGAGATGGCTACACCTTC. Protein product: CSVEEGSRDGYTF.

In its sample, this clonotype was seen once. The gene calls are TRBV19 and TRBJ2-5; TRBD1 matches at 10 bases. The CDR3 runs to 15 residues. The J segment lost 5 bases and the V segment lost 4 bases, leaving 7 bases of the junction unmatched. The germline V gene has CDR1 LNHDA and CDR2 SQIVND (reference sequence). The CDR3 here is CASSSAGQGLETQYF. The CDR3, as DNA: TGTGCCAGTAGTAGCGCGGGACAGGGGTTGGAGACCCAGTACTTC.

CDR3 region: CASSHPNMNTEAFF. The CDR3 DNA is TGTGCCAGCAGCCACCCGAACATGAACACTGAAGCTTTCTTT. This chain links TRBV7-9 with TRBJ1-1; D is undetermined. Trimming took off 5 bases at V and 0 bases at J, with 10 bases between the two ends. This CDR3 comprises 14 residues. Germline V gene sequence: CDR1 SEHNR, CDR2 FQNEAQ (reference sequence).

This sequence joins TRBV7-2 and TRBJ1-2; 9 bases are shared with TRBD1. The CDR3 totals 17 residues. Germline assignment: CDR1 SGHTA and CDR2 FQGNSA. V was pared by 1 base and J by 4 bases, with 10 bases of the junction left unmatched. In nucleotides, the CDR3 is TGTGCCAGCAGCTTAGAGGGGGACAGGGTGCTCGTCTATGGCTACACCTTC. Translated, it gives CASSLEGDRVLVYGYTF.

In this sample, this clonotype turned up a few times. The V call is TRBV7-9, the J call TRBJ1-4; 10 positions match TRBD1. After removal of 5 bases from V and 6 bases from J, the junction contained 6 bases not matched to a gene. The CDR3 runs 15 residues. CDR1 is SEHNR, CDR2 FQNEAQ, per germline (reference sequence). CDR3 residues: CASSPTTGGDEKLFF. For the CDR3, the DNA is TGTGCCAGCAGCCCCACGACAGGGGGCGATGAAAAACTGTTTTTT.

Regarding this clonotype: One base away lies a much larger clone, so this may be a sequencing read error. J is TRBJ1-1 and V is TRBV2, with no clear D. Trimming shortened V by 3 bases and J by 10 bases, and 9 bases separated the two germline ends. Germline CDR1 and CDR2: SNHLY and FYNNEI. This CDR3 has 11 residues. CDR3 loop: CASSDGVRAFF. Here the CDR3 DNA reads TGTGCCAGCAGTGATGGGGTCCGAGCTTTCTTT.

The J gene is TRBJ2-7, the V gene TRBV19, with D maybe TRBD2 (5 bases). Germline V gene sequence: CDR1 LNHDA, CDR2 SQIVND (reference sequence). The CDR3 is 14 amino acids. The germline V and J ends were trimmed by 3 bases and 3 bases, with 12 bases remaining between them. CDR3: CASSMGATGYEQYF. The CDR3 DNA reads TGTGCCAGTAGTATGGGAGCCACCGGCTACGAGCAGTACTTC.

The rearrangement uses TRBV2 and TRBJ2-2; 7 positions match TRBD1. Germline lookup yields CDR1 SNHLY and CDR2 FYNNEI. V lost 7 bases, J lost 7 bases, and 6 bases stayed unmatched. This CDR3 contains 13 residues. CDR3 amino acids: CASNHDRVGELFF. As DNA, the CDR3 is TGTGCCAGCAACCACGACAGGGTCGGGGAGCTGTTTTTT.

This clonotype was found once. The genes are TRBV7-9 and TRBJ2-5; D is possibly TRBD2 (5 bases). Germline CDR1 reads SEHNR; CDR2 reads FQNEAQ (reference sequence). Trimming pared 6 bases from V and 2 bases from J, leaving 13 bases between. The CDR3 is 14 amino acids. The CDR3 sequence: CASSVSGLQETQYF. CDR3 bases: TGTGCCAGCAGTGTATCGGGGTTACAAGAGACCCAGTACTTC.

In this sample, this clonotype turned up many times. The rearrangement uses TRBV29-1 and TRBJ1-5; D possibly corresponds to TRBD1 (6 bases). V was pared by 4 bases and J by 5 bases, with 15 bases between. The germline gives CDR1 SQVTM, CDR2 ANQGSEA. The CDR3 totals 14 residues. CDR3 in DNA: TGCAGCGTTGCGGGGGGCGCCGAGCATCAGCCCCAGCATTTT. Translating it yields CSVAGGAEHQPQHF.

This sequence joins TRBV20-1 and TRBJ1-1; D remains ambiguous. V lost 1 base and J lost 1, with 7 bases in between. This CDR3 contains 13 residues. Germline CDR1 reads DFQATT; CDR2 reads SNEGSKA (reference sequence). CDR3 sequence (DNA): TGCAGTGCTAGAGTTAACTCGAACACTGAAGCTTTCTTT. Encoded protein: CSARVNSNTEAFF.

This clonotype showed up many times. The rearrangement joins TRBV13 to TRBJ2-7; D not certain. This CDR3 has 14 amino acids. Germline V gene sequence: CDR1 PRHDT, CDR2 FYEKMQ (reference sequence). Between the trimmed V and J ends, which lost 0 bases and 4 bases, there was a span of 10 bases. The CDR3 nucleotides read TGTGCCAGCAGCTTAGGCGAGAACGCGTACGAGCAGTACTTC. It yields the protein CASSLGENAYEQYF. Using reference TRBV13 and TRBJ2-7 for the parts outside the CDR3, the full variable domain is AAGVIQSPRHLIKEKRETATLKCYPIPRHDTVYWYQQGPGQDPQFLISFYEKMQSDKGSIPDRFSAQQFSDYHSELNMSSLELGDSALYFCASSLGENAYEQYFGPGTRLTVT.

This chain links TRBV9 with TRBJ2-6; 11 positions agree with TRBD1. Unmatched junction bases numbered 6, after V lost 2 bases and J lost 2 bases. Looked up from germline, CDR1 is SGDLS and CDR2 is YYNGEE. The CDR3 has 18 residues. The CDR3, as DNA: TGTGCCAGCAGCGTTCGGGACAGGGGGAAAGCTGGGGCCAACGTCCTGACTTTC. Protein product: CASSVRDRGKAGANVLTF.

This clonotype was seen ten or more times. The rearrangement links TRBV2 to TRBJ1-2; D remains ambiguous. The CDR3 spans 13 residues. CDR1 and CDR2 (germline): SNHLY, FYNNEI. Trimming removed 8 bases at V and 0 bases at J, with 10 bases between. Here the CDR3 DNA reads TGTGCCAGCGTGAGGGCGACTAACTATGGCTACACCTTC. It translates to CASVRATNYGYTF.

This clonotype was picked up many times. The V and J genes are TRBV24-1 and TRBJ1-2, with 8 bases fitting TRBD1. Germline V CDR1 and CDR2: KGHDR, SFDVKD. The V and J ends lost 3 bases and 3 bases, in that order; junction bases with no gene match: 5. The CDR3 runs 15 residues. Here the CDR3 reads CATSDRTGSDYGYTF. The CDR3 region has the DNA TGTGCCACCAGTGATCGGACAGGGAGTGACTATGGCTACACCTTC.

This clonotype was observed a single time. The chain links TRBV10-3 to TRBJ1-3; D ambiguous. Trimming shortened V by 7 bases and J by 10 bases, and 5 bases separated the two germline ends. CDR1 is ENHRY, CDR2 SYGVKD, per germline. CDR3 length: 9 residues. CDR3 sequence: CAITDTIYF. CDR3 coding DNA: TGTGCCATCACCGATACCATATATTTT.

The chain couples TRBV10-3 to TRBJ2-5, with D tentatively TRBD2 (6 bases). Germline V gene data show CDR1 as ENHRY and CDR2 as SYGVKD. The CDR3 consists of 17 residues. V was pared by 3 bases and J by 0 bases, with 17 bases between. This CDR3 reads CAISDRGTGRYQETQYF. The CDR3 DNA is TGTGCCATCAGTGATCGGGGGACTGGCAGGTACCAAGAGACCCAGTACTTC.

In this sample, this clonotype turned up many times. The V gene is TRBV7-2, the J gene TRBJ2-6; D gene uncertain. The V gene lost 0 bases and the J gene lost 1 base, with 7 bases spanning the gap. The CDR3 totals 16 residues. Germline V CDR1 and CDR2: SGHTA, FQGNSA. The DNA for the CDR3 is TGTGCCAGCAGCTTAGCTGGCGGATCTGGGGCCAACGTCCTGACTTTC. This translates into CASSLAGGSGANVLTF.

Regarding this clonotype: The junction departs from germline at one end; a sequencing error may be responsible. The chain recombines TRBV7-9 with TRBJ2-7, with TRBD2 matching over 13 bases. The CDR3 is made up of 18 amino acids. Germline V lookup: CDR1 SEHNR, CDR2 FQNEAQ (reference sequence). CDR3 nucleotides: TGCGCCAGCAGCTTAGGACTAGCGGGAGACGGGGGGCTCTACGAGCAGTACTTC. Its translation is CASSLGLAGDGGLYEQYF.

The genes are TRBV2 and TRBJ2-3, with D maybe TRBD2 (5 bases). In germline, CDR1 is SNHLY, CDR2 FYNNEI. This CDR3 has 13 amino acids. Trimming shortened V by 6 bases and J by 0 bases, and 7 bases separated the two germline ends. The CDR3, as DNA: TGTGCCAGCAGACTAGGAAGCACAGATACGCAGTATTTT. Translation: CASRLGSTDTQYF.